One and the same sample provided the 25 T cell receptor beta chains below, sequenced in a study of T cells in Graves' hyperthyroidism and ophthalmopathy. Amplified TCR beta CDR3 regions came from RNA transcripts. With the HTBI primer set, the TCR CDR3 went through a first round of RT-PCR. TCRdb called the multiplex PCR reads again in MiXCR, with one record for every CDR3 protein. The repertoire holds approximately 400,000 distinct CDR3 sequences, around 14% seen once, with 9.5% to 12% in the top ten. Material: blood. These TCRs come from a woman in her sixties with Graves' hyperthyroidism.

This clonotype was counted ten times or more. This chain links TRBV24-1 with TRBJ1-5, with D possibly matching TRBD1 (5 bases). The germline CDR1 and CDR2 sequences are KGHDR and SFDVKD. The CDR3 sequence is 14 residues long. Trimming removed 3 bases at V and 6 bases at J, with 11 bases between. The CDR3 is CATSDVQGGQPQHF. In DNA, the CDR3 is TGTGCCACCAGTGATGTTCAGGGTGGTCAGCCCCAGCATTTT.

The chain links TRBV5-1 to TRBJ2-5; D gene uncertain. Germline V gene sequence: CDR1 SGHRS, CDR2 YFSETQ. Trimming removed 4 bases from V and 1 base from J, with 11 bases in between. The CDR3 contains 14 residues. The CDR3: CASSIRASQETQYF. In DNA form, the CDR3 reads TGCGCCAGCAGCATCCGGGCTTCCCAAGAGACCCAGTACTTC.

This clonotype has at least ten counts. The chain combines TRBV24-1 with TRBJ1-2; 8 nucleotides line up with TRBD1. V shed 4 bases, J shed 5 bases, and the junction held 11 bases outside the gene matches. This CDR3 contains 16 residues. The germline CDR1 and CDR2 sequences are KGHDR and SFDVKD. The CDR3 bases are TGTGCCACCAGTGAACGTAGTGGGACAGGACGATATGGCTACACCTTC. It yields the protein CATSERSGTGRYGYTF.

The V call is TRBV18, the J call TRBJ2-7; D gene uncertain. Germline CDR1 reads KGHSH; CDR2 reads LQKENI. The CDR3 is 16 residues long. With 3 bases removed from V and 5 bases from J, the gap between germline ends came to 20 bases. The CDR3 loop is CASSPSAVRASDEQYF. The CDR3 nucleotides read TGTGCCAGCTCACCCTCCGCTGTAAGGGCGTCGGACGAGCAGTACTTC.

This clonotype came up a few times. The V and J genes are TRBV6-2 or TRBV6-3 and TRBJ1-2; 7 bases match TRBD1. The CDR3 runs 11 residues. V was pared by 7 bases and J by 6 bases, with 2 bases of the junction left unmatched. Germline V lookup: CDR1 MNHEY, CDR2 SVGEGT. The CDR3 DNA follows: TGTGCCAGCACCGACAGGGATGGCTACACCTTC. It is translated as CASTDRDGYTF.

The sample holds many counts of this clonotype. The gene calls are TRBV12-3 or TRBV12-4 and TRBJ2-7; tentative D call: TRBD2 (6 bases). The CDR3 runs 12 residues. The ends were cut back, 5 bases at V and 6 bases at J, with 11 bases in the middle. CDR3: CASSRGSPEQYF. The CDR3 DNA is TGTGCCAGCAGTCGGGGGAGTCCCGAGCAGTACTTC.

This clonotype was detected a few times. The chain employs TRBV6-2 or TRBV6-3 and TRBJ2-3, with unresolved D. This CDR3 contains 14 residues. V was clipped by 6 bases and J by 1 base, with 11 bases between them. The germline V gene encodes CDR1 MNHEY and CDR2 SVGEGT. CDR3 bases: TGTGCCAGCAGCCCCAGTTGGGGCACAGATACGCAGTATTTT. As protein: CASSPSWGTDTQYF.

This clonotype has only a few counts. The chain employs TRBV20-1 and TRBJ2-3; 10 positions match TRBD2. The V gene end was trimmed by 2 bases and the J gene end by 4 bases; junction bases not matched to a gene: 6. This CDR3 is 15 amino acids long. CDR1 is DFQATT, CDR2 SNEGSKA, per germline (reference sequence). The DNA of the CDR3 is TGCAGTGCTAGAACCCCTAGCGGGGGACCAGATACGCAGTATTTT. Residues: CSARTPSGGPDTQYF.

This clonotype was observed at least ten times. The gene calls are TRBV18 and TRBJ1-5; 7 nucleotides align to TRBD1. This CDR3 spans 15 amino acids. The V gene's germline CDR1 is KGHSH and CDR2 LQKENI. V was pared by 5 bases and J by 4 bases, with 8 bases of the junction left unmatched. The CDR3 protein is CASSAGTAGNQPQHF. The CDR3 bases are TGTGCCAGCTCAGCCGGGACAGCCGGAAATCAGCCCCAGCATTTT.

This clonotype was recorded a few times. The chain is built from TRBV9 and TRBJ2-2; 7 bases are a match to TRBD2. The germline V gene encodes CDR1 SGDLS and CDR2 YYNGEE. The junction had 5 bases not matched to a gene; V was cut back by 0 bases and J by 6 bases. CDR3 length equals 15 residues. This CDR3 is CASSVVAGVAGELFF. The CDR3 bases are TGTGCCAGCAGCGTAGTGGCGGGAGTGGCCGGGGAGCTGTTTTTT.

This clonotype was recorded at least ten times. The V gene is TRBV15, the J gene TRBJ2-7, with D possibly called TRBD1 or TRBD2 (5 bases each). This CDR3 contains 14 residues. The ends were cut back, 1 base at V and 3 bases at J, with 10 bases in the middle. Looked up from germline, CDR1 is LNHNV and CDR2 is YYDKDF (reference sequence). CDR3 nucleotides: TGTGCCACCAGCAGAGGGGGGAGTATCTACGAGCAGTACTTC. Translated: CATSRGGSIYEQYF.

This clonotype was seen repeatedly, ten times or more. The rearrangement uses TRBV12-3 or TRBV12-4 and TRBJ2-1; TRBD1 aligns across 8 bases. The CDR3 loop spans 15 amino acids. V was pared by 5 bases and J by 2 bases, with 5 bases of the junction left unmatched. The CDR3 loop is CASSPGQVTYNEQFF. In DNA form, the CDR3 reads TGTGCCAGCAGTCCGGGACAGGTCACCTACAATGAGCAGTTCTTC.

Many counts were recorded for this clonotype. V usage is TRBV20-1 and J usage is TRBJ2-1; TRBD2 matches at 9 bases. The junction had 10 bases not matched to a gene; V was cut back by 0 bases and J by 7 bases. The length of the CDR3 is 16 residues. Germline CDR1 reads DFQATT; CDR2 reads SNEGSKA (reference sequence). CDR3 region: CSARDGLAGNWNEQFF. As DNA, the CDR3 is TGCAGTGCTAGAGATGGCCTAGCGGGAAATTGGAATGAGCAGTTCTTC.

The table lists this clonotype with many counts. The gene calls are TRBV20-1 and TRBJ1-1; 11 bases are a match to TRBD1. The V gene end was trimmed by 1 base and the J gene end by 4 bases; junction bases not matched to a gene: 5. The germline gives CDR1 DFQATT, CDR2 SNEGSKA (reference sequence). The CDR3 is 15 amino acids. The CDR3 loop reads CSARGTGGLITEAFF. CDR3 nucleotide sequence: TGCAGTGCTAGAGGGACAGGGGGCTTGATCACTGAAGCTTTCTTT.

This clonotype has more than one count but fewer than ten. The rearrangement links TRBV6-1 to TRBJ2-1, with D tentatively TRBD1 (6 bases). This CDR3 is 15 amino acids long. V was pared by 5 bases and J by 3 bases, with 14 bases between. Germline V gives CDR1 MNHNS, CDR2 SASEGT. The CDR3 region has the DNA TGTGCCAGCAGTCAATACAGGGAACGCTACAATGAGCAGTTCTTC. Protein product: CASSQYRERYNEQFF.

The DNA of the CDR3 is TGCAGCGTTGAACCTAGCGGGAGCGCAGATACGCAGTATTTT. Amino acids: CSVEPSGSADTQYF. The chain is built from TRBV29-1 and TRBJ2-3; 10 nucleotides match TRBD2. Trimming cost V 2 bases and J 4 bases; bases outside gene matches: 3. CDR3 size: 14 residues. Per germline, CDR1 SQVTM and CDR2 ANQGSEA.

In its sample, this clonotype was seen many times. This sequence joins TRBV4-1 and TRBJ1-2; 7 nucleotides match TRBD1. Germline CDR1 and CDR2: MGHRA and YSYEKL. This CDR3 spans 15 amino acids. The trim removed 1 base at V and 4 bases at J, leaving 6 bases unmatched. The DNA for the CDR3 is TGCGCCAGCAGCCAAGGACAGGGAAACCTCTATGGCTACACCTTC. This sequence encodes CASSQGQGNLYGYTF.

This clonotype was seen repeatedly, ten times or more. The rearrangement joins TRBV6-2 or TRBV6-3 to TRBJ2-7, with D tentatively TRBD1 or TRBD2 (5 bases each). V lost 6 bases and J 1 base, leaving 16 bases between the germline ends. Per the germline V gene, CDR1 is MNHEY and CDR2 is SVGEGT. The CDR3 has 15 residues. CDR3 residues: CASRNGTGISYEQYF. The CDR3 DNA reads TGTGCCAGCAGGAACGGGACGGGGATTTCCTACGAGCAGTACTTC.

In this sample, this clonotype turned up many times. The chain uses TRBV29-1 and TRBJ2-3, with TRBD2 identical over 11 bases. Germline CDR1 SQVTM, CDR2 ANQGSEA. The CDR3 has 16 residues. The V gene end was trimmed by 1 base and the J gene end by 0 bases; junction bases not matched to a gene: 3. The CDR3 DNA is TGCAGCGTTGAAGGGACTAGCGGGTACAGCACAGATACGCAGTATTTT. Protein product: CSVEGTSGYSTDTQYF.

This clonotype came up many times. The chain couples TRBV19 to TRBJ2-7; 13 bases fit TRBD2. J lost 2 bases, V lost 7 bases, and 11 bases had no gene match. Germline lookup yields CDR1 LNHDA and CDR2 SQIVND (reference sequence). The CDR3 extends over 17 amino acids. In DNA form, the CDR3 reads TGTGCCAGTACGACTAGCGGGAGGTCGGACGCGCCCTACGAGCAGTACTTC. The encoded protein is CASTTSGRSDAPYEQYF.

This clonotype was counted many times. The CDR3 bases are TGCAGTGCTGCGACTAGCGGGAGTGAGTTTTACGAGCAGTACTTC. As protein: CSAATSGSEFYEQYF. This chain joins TRBV20-1 and TRBJ2-7; TRBD2 aligns across 12 bases. J was trimmed by 4 bases and V by 5 bases; bases with no gene match: 9. CDR1 and CDR2 (germline): DFQATT, SNEGSKA (reference sequence). The CDR3 length is 15 residues.

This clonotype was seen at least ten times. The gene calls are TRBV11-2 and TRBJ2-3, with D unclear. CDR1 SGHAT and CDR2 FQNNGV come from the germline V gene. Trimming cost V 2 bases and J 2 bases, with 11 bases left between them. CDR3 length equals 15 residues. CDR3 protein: CASSLIGGPTDTQYF. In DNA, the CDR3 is TGTGCCAGCAGCTTAATTGGCGGACCCACAGATACGCAGTATTTT.

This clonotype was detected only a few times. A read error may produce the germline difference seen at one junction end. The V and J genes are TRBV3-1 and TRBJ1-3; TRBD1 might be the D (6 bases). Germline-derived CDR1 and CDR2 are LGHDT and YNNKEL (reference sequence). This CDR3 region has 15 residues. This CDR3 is CANSQDTGTGNTIYF. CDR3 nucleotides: TGTGCCAACAGCCAAGATACAGGGACTGGAAACACCATATATTTT. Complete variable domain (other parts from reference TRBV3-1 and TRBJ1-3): DTAVSQTPKYLVTQMGNDKSIKCEQNLGHDTMYWYKQDSKKFLKIMFSYNNKELIINETVPNRFSPKSPDKAHLNLHINSLELGDSAVYFCANSQDTGTGNTIYFGEGSWLTVV.

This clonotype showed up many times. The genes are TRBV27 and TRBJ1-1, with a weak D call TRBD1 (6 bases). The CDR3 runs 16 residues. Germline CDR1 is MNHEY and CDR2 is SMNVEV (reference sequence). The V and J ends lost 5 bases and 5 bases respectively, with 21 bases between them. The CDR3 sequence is CASSPGWTADETEAFF. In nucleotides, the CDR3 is TGTGCCAGCAGTCCGGGATGGACAGCTGATGAGACTGAAGCTTTCTTT.

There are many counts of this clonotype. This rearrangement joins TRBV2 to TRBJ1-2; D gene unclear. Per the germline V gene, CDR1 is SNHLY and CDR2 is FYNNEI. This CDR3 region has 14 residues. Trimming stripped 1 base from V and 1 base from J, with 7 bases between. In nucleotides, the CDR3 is TGTGCCAGCAGTGAAGAGGGCAATAACTATGGCTACACCTTC. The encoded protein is CASSEEGNNYGYTF.